This TCR beta chain comes out of a study of T cell responses to AZD1222 COVID-19 vaccine. Study at large: It was second doses at about 4 or about 12 weeks that were pooled. Study conclusions and caveats: Seropositivity was recorded at baseline in only a handful of AZD1222 recipients. Clonal diversity was possibly underestimated, and the donors were mostly white British, with more females.

Measured with immunoSEQ multiplex PCR; TCRdb has only the in-frame clones, and not every one. The sample holds more than 85,000 clones, around 93% seen once. Regarding this clone: The antigen is undetermined.

The length of the CDR3 is 16 residues. The germline V gene encodes CDR1 SEHNR and CDR2 FQNEAQ (reference sequence). Trimming removed 4 bases at V and 5 bases at J, with 20 bases between. The rearrangement links TRBV7-9 to TRBJ1-1, with D maybe TRBD1 (6 bases). The specimen comprised peripheral blood, sampled on day 0 of AZD1222 vaccination. The clonotype comes from an adult in good health. DNA of the CDR3: TGTGCCAGCAGCTCCCATGTCAGGGGCGGTCGGACTGAAGCTTTCTTT. Its protein is CASSSHVRGGRTEAFF.